Shown below are 5 T cell receptor beta chains from a single sample sequenced in a study of shared clonotypes between healthy human individuals. Only in-frame clones appear in the TCRdb table, and some are missing; sequencing was by immunoSEQ multiplex PCR. Of some 2,400,000 clones listed, nearly 97% are singletons. Sequencing was performed on naive CD4+ T cells sorted from blood. Subset of the sample: CD45RA+ positively selected. These receptors were taken from a man younger than 35 in good health.

This chain links TRBV28 with TRBJ2-5, with unresolved D. The germline CDR1 and CDR2 sequences are MDHEN and SYDVKM. There are 16 residues in the CDR3. Trimming shortened V by 5 bases and J by 3 bases, and 19 bases separated the two germline ends. The CDR3 loop reads CASSPTSWYRKETQYF. CDR3 nucleotides: TGTGCCAGCAGTCCAACGTCGTGGTATCGAAAAGAGACCCAGTACTTC.

The CDR3 is CASSQSIREGSDYGYTF. For the CDR3, the DNA is TGCGCCAGCAGCCAATCAATTCGAGAGGGATCGGACTATGGCTACACCTTC. The rearrangement links TRBV4-3 to TRBJ1-2; D not resolved. There are 17 residues in the CDR3. Trimming pared 2 bases from V and 3 bases from J, leaving 19 bases between. CDR1 LGHNA and CDR2 YSLEER come from the germline V gene.

This rearrangement joins TRBV30 to TRBJ2-4, with D possibly being TRBD1 or TRBD2 (5 bases each). This CDR3 is 13 amino acids long. The ends were cut back, 1 base at V and 5 bases at J, with 9 bases in the middle. CDR1 GTSNPN and CDR2 SVGIG come from the germline V gene (reference sequence). CDR3 DNA: TGTGCCTGGAGTGCCGGGGCACAAAACATTCAGTACTTC. Translating it yields CAWSAGAQNIQYF.

This clone was seen just once. The genes are TRBV6-5 and TRBJ2-1; D is perhaps TRBD1 or TRBD2 (6 bases each). The CDR3 is made up of 16 amino acids. Between the trimmed V and J ends, which lost 0 bases and 4 bases, there was a span of 13 bases. Germline V gene sequence: CDR1 MNHEY, CDR2 SVGAGI. Here the CDR3 DNA reads TGTGCCAGCAGTTACTCGAATAGGGGGAGGTACAATGAGCAGTTCTTC. Protein product: CASSYSNRGRYNEQFF.

As concerns this clone: This sample also contains other DNA sequences that code for the same CDR3. V is TRBV5-1 and J is TRBJ1-2, with TRBD1 as a possible D gene (6 bases). Germline V gives CDR1 SGHRS, CDR2 YFSETQ. V was pared by 4 bases and J by 2 bases, with 12 bases between. CDR3 length: 14 residues. CDR3: CASSLGQPNYGYTF. The CDR3 nucleotides are TGCGCCAGCAGCCTAGGACAGCCCAACTATGGCTACACCTTC.